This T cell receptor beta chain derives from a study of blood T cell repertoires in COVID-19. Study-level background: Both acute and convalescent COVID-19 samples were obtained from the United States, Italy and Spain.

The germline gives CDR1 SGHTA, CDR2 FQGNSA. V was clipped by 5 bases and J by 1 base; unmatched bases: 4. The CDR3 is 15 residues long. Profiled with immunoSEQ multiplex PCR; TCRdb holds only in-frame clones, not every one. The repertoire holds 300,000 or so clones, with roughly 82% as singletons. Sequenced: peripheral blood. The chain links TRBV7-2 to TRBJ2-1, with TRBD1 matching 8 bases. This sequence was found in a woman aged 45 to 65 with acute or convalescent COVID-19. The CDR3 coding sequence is TGTGCCAGCAGCCCTAGGACAGGGTCCTACAATGAGCAGTTCTTC. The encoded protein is CASSPRTGSYNEQFF.